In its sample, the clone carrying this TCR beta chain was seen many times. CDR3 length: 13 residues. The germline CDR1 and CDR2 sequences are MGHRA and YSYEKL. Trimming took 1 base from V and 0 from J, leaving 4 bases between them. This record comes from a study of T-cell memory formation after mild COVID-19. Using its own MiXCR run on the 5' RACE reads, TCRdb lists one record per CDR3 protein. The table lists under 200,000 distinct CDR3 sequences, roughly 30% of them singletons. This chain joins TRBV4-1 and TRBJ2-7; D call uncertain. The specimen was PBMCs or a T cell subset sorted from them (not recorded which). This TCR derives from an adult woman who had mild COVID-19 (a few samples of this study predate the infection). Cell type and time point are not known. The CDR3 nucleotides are TGCGCCAGCAGCCAAGGGAGCTCCTACGAGCAGTACTTC. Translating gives CASSQGSSYEQYF.